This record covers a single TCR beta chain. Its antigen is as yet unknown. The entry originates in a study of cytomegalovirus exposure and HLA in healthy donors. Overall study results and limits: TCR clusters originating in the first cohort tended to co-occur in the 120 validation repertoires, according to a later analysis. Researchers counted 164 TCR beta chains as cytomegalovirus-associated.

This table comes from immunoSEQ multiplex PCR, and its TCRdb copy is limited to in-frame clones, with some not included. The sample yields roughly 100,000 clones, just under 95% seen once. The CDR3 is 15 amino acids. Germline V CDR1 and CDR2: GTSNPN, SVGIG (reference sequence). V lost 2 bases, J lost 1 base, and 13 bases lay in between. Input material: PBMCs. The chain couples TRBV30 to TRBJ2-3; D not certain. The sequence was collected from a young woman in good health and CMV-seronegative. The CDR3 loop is CAWSQASLGTDTQYF. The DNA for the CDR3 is TGTGCCTGGAGTCAAGCGAGCCTTGGCACAGATACGCAGTATTTT.